Given below is one TCR beta chain in context. Its specificity is unknown. In blood CD8+ and CD4+ T cells, TCR beta underwent sequencing. The multiple sclerosis controls were treatment-naive patients affected by stable or active relapsing-remitting disease. This sample is part of a study of CD8 T cells in Susac syndrome. Reverse transcription used about 0.45 to 1 ug RNA and random hexamers. With immunoSEQ multiplex PCR, TCR beta CDR3 was amplified across 54 Vbeta and 13 Jbeta. Using its own MiXCR run on the immunoSEQ multiplex PCR reads, TCRdb lists one record per CDR3 protein. Of about 300,000 distinct CDR3 sequences in the sample, roughly 85% were seen once. Points from the study as a whole: The authors acknowledged that their TCR sequencing and HLA analysis involved a relatively small number of individuals.

What was sequenced was CD8+ T cells from PBMCs. The sequence was collected from a human donor with multiple sclerosis.

The CDR3 is CASGRTVTYEQYF. CDR3 in DNA: TGTGCCAGCGGACGGACTGTTACCTACGAGCAGTACTTC. This chain links TRBV27 with TRBJ2-7, with D possibly TRBD2 on 5 matching bases. This CDR3 is built from 13 residues. Trimming took off 8 bases at V and 2 bases at J, with 13 bases between the two ends. Germline assignment: CDR1 MNHEY and CDR2 SMNVEV (reference sequence).